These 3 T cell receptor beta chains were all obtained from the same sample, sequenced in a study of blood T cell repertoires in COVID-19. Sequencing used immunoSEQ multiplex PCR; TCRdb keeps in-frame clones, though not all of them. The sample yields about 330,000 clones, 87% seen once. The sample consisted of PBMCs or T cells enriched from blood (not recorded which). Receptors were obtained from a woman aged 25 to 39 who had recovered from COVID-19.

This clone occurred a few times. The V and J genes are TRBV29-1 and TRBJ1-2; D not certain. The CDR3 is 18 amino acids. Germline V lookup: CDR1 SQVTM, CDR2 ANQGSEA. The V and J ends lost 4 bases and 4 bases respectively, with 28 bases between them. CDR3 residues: CSVVGLGVGSPAGYGYTF. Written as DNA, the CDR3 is TGCAGCGTTGTGGGTCTGGGTGTGGGCTCTCCCGCAGGCTATGGCTACACCTTC.

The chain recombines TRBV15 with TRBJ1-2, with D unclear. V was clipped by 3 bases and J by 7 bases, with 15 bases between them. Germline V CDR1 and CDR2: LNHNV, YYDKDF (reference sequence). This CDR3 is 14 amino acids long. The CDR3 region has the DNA TGTGCCACCAGCAGCAGAGGAGGGTATCGTGGCTACACCTTC. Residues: CATSSRGGYRGYTF.

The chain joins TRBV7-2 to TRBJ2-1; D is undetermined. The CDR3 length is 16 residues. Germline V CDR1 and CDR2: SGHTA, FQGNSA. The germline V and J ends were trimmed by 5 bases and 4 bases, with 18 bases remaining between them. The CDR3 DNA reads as TGTGCCAGCAGCCCCGTACGACTTCCCTATTACAATGAGCAGTTCTTC. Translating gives CASSPVRLPYYNEQFF.